This paragraph reports one T cell receptor (beta chain). The CDR3 totals 15 residues. Trimming took 1 base from V and 3 from J, leaving 12 bases between them. The germline V gene has CDR1 LNHNV and CDR2 YYDKDF (reference sequence). The data belong to a study of control samples from healthy donors and cancer patients. The data were produced by immunoSEQ multiplex PCR, yet TCRdb's version contains in-frame clones alone and is incomplete. The table has 100,000 or so clones, 86% seen once. This receptor was obtained from a woman in her fifties or sixties in good health. The chain carries TRBV15 and TRBJ1-2, with D possibly TRBD1 on 5 matching bases. Sequencing was done on a sample of blood. CDR3 region: CATSRGGGGDYGYTF. For the CDR3, the DNA is TGTGCCACCAGCAGAGGCGGGGGAGGTGACTATGGCTACACCTTC.